This T cell receptor (beta chain) was documented in a study of CD8 T cells in ankylosing spondylitis. Regarding the study as a whole: Reportedly, significant enrichment of disease-linked clones occurred in matched ankylosing spondylitis synovial fluid. Prior work had noted some motif variants in reactive arthritis blood and synovial fluid. As for the disease-linked clones, they showed a CD8+ phenotype and occurred at relatively low frequencies in peripheral blood.

This clonotype was recorded at least ten times. Its specificity is not known. The CDR3 sequence is 16 residues long. With 3 bases removed from V and 0 bases from J, the gap between germline ends came to 15 bases. Looked up from germline, CDR1 is DFQATT and CDR2 is SNEGSKA (reference sequence). As the method for making TCR beta libraries, quantitative 5'-RACE with molecular barcodes was used. TCRdb re-analysed the 5' RACE reads in MiXCR, keeping a single row per CDR3 protein. The data show roughly 250,000 distinct CDR3 sequences, around 7.8% seen once. The clonotype was recovered from a male donor with ankylosing spondylitis or in good health (not recorded which). The chain is built from TRBV20-1 and TRBJ2-1; TRBD2 might be the D (6 bases). The specimen sequenced was blood, either unsorted or a sorted T cell fraction (not recorded which). CDR3 nucleotide sequence: TGCAGTGCTAGTGACGGGACTCCTAGCTCCTACAATGAGCAGTTCTTC. It codes for CSASDGTPSSYNEQFF.